This T cell receptor (beta chain) stems from a study of T cells expressing NK-cell markers (dated by TCRdb to about 2020). Concerning the study at large: Three sorted T-cell subsets (CD3+CD56+NKG2C+, CD3+CD56+NKG2C- and CD3+CD56-NKG2C+) from fewer than 10 donors had their TCR beta-chain repertoires profiled. Among the eight sequenced donors, seven were HCMV-seropositive and one was HCMV-seronegative. Randomly selected healthy volunteers, three men and five women, were used as the eight sequenced donors. Libraries were sequenced as 2 x 150 bp reads on Illumina HiSeq 2000/2500, MiSeq or NextSeq.

CDR1 and CDR2 were assigned from the germline V gene (reference sequence) as MNHEY and SMNVEV. Measured from the cysteine to the phenylalanine, the CDR3 is 15 residues long. The DNA is unrecorded. A commercial ELISA kit detecting HCMV-specific IgG in serum was used to determine HCMV serostatus. Peripheral blood mononuclear cells were isolated from blood by Ficoll density gradient centrifugation. Sequencing instrument: Illumina HiSeq 2000. 5'RACE template switching, by which a universal primer site and unique molecular identifiers were added, was used to make TCR beta cDNA libraries. cDNA synthesis was primed from the TCR beta constant segment, followed by two successive PCR amplification steps. On the authors' methods: Reads were demultiplexed and grouped by UMI with MIGEC, and clonotypes were assembled and quantified with MiTCR. Only TCR cDNA sequences supported by at least two reads were kept to exclude erroneous sequences. The tcR package was used for downstream repertoire analysis, and clonotypes were matched between fractions using CDR3 nucleotide sequence together with V segment. VDJmatch was used to annotate antigen specificity against VDJdb, with one amino acid substitution in CDR3 permitted. Reads reprocessed by TCRdb are summarized as one entry per CDR3 protein sequence, and DNA is absent. TCRdb assigned the V and J calls; the authors' analysis was not used. The sample table includes 500,000 to 700,000 distinct CDR3 sequences. Roughly 3.5% of the sample rests with the top ten.

What the authors observed across the whole study: It remained unclear whether the expanded NKG2C-expressing T cell clones were specific for HCMV antigens. Those dominant clonotypes were again the most abundant among CD3+CD56-NKG2C+ cells in several donors, at 28.3-60.1%. For several donors, the dominant CD3+CD56+NKG2C+ clonotypes were among the top 10 CD8+ clonotypes and accounted for about 1.0-7.0% of CD8+ T cells.

As for this clonotype: The antigen it binds to is not known.

Recombination linked TRBV27 to TRBJ2-7; lacking DNA, the TRBD2 call made by TCRdb goes unchecked. Specimen: blood T cells: a sorted CD56 or NKG2C T cell subset, CD4+ or CD8+ T cells, or bulk PBMC T cells (not recorded which). The receptor was isolated from a man aged 18-30 years in good health. Donor details come from another sample of the same person, matched by shared clones. This receptor carries the CDR3 CASSSSPGLAGEQYF.